This T cell receptor (beta chain) was recovered during a study of cytomegalovirus exposure and HLA in healthy donors. This CDR3 region has 14 residues. PCR involved 60 Vbeta and 13 Jbeta primers. Libraries were prepared by immunoSEQ multiplex PCR; TCRdb keeps only in-frame clonotypes and omits some of them. This table holds 90,000 to 130,000 clones, roughly 68% found once. At sampling all donors were nominally healthy, likely with unrecorded immune exposures. Source material: PBMCs. This clonotype was sampled from a woman aged 25 to 39 in good health and CMV-seronegative. The chain employs TRBV21-1 and TRBJ1-2; TRBD1, the table's D call, was not compared with the DNA. TRBV21-1 is a pseudogene. The CDR3: CASSNDRAWYGYTF. The DNA for the CDR3 is TGTGCCAGCAGCAACGACAGGGCGTGGTATGGCTACACCTTC.